The rows below give T cell receptor beta chains drawn from one sample of a study of blood T cell repertoires in COVID-19. Profiling relied on immunoSEQ multiplex PCR, and the TCRdb table lists in-frame clones only, not all of them. The table shows about 120,000 clones, with 70% to 80% occurring only once. The sample taken for sequencing was peripheral blood. The receptors shown here come from a man over 45 with acute or convalescent COVID-19. Each CDR3 is given with its conserved first and last residue. D genes are given only for firm matches. Rows give clone size only sometimes, using once, few, many, or a class for an expanded clone.

size: NA
V: TRBV7-3
J: TRBJ1-1
D: TRBD1
DNA: TGTGCCAGCAGCTTGACAGGGACAATGAACACTGAAGCTTTCTTT
CDR3: CASSLTGTMNTEAFF

size: NA
V: TRBV19
J: TRBJ1-1
D: NA
DNA: TGTGCCAGTAGTATAAAGGGGGACACTGAAGCTTTCTTT
CDR3: CASSIKGDTEAFF

size: NA
V: TRBV13
J: TRBJ1-2
D: TRBD1
DNA: TGTGCCAGCAGCCTATCCGGGACAGGGGGCGACGGCTACACCTTC
CDR3: CASSLSGTGGDGYTF

size: NA
V: TRBV6-5
J: TRBJ1-2
D: NA
DNA: TGTGCCAGCAAAATGGTGGGAGAGTGGGGCTACACCTTC
CDR3: CASKMVGEWGYTF

size: NA
V: TRBV10-2
J: TRBJ1-1
D: TRBD1
DNA: TGCGCCAGCAGTGAGCCTATAGGGACAGGGGGCTTCGCTGAAGCTTTCTTT
CDR3: CASSEPIGTGGFAEAFF

size: NA
V: TRBV15
J: TRBJ2-3
D: NA
DNA: TGTGCCACCAGCAGAGACGGGGAGGTCACAGATACGCAGTATTTT
CDR3: CATSRDGEVTDTQYF

size: NA
V: TRBV6-5
J: TRBJ1-6
D: TRBD1
DNA: TGTGCCAGCACCAGGGGGGAGGCGGCACCCCTCCACTTT
CDR3: CASTRGEAAPLHF

size: NA
V: TRBV19
J: TRBJ2-7
D: TRBD2
DNA: TGTGCCAGTAGTTCGGGACTAGCGGAAAGGGAGCAGTACTTC
CDR3: CASSSGLAEREQYF

size: few
V: TRBV18
J: TRBJ2-7
D: TRBD1
DNA: TGTGCCAGTAACCGGGACAGGGGGCTCTACGAGCAGTACTTC
CDR3: CASNRDRGLYEQYF

size: NA
V: TRBV7-7
J: TRBJ2-1
D: TRBD2
DNA: TGTGCCAGCAGCGCTAGCGGGGGGACCTACAATGAGCAGTTCTTC
CDR3: CASSASGGTYNEQFF

size: NA
V: TRBV7-8
J: TRBJ1-2
D: TRBD1
DNA: TGTGCCAGCAGCCCACGACAGGGTCGAGGCGGCATGGACTACACCTTC
CDR3: CASSPRQGRGGMDYTF

size: NA
V: TRBV10-3
J: TRBJ2-7
D: TRBD2
DNA: TGTGCCATCAGCGGGGGACTAGACGAGCAGTACTTC
CDR3: CAISGGLDEQYF

size: few
V: TRBV7-2
J: TRBJ1-1
D: TRBD1
DNA: TGTGCCAGCAGCCCGCATGCTACCGGGACAGGGTCTTATGCTTTCTTT
CDR3: CASSPHATGTGSYAFF

size: once
V: TRBV9
J: TRBJ1-1
D: NA
DNA: TGTGCCAGCAGCGTAGGGGTGGGCACCCACACTGAAGCTTTCTTT
CDR3: CASSVGVGTHTEAFF

size: NA
V: TRBV19
J: TRBJ1-5
D: TRBD1
DNA: TGTGCCAGTAATGCCGGGACAGAGCGCCATCAGCCCCAGCATTTT
CDR3: CASNAGTERHQPQHF

size: many
V: TRBV12-3/TRBV12-4
J: TRBJ2-7
D: NA
DNA: TGTGCCAGCAGTCCCACAGAGTACGAGCAGTACTTC
CDR3: CASSPTEYEQYF

size: NA
V: TRBV5-5
J: TRBJ2-2
D: TRBD2
DNA: TGTGCCAGCAGCTTAGCGGGAGTGAACACCGGGGAGCTGTTTTTT
CDR3: CASSLAGVNTGELFF

size: once
V: TRBV9
J: TRBJ2-7
D: NA
DNA: TGTGCCAGCAGCGAGGGGATGCGGCGAGATTACGAGCAGTACTTC
CDR3: CASSEGMRRDYEQYF

size: NA
V: TRBV12-3/TRBV12-4
J: TRBJ1-5
D: NA
DNA: TGTGCCAGCAGTTGGGCACTCAATCAGCCCCAGCATTTT
CDR3: CASSWALNQPQHF

size: NA
V: TRBV5-1
J: TRBJ2-1
D: NA
DNA: TGCGCCAGCAGCTTGGCTCGAAGCGGCAATGAGCAGTTCTTC
CDR3: CASSLARSGNEQFF